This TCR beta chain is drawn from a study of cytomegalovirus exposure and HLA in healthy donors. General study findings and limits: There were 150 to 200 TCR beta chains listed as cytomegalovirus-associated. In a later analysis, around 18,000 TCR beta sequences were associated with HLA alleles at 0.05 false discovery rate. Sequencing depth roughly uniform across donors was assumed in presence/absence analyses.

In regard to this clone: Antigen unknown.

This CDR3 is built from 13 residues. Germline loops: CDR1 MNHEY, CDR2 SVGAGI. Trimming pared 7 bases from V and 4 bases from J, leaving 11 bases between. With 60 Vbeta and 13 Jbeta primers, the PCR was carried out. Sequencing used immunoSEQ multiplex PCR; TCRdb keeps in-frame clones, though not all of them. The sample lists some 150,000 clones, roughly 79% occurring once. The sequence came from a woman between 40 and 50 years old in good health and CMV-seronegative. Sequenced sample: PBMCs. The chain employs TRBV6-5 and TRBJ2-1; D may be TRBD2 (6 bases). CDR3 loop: CASTGGAYNEQFF. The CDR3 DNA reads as TGTGCCAGCACCGGGGGAGCATACAATGAGCAGTTCTTC.